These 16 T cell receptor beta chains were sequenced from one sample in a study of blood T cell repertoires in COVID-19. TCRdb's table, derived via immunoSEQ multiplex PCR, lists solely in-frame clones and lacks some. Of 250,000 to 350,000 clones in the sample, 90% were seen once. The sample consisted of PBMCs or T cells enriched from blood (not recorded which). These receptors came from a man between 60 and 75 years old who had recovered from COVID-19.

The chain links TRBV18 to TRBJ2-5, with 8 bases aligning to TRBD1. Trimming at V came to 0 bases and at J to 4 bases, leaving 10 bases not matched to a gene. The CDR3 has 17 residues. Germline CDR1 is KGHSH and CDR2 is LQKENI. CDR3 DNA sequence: TGTGCCAGCTCACCACCCGTTGGAGCGGACAGGGCAGAGACCCAGTACTTC. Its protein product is CASSPPVGADRAETQYF.

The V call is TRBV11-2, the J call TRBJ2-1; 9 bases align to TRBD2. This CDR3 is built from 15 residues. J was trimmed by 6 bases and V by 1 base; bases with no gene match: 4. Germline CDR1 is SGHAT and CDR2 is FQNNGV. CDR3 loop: CASSLVWREGNEQFF. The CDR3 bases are TGTGCCAGCAGCTTAGTCTGGCGGGAGGGCAATGAGCAGTTCTTC.

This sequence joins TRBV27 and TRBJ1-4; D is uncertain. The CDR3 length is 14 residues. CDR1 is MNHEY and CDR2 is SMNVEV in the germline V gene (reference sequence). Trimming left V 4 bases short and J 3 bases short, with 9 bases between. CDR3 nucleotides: TGTGCCAGCAGTTCCTGGAGACCTAATGAAAAACTGTTTTTT. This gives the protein CASSSWRPNEKLFF.

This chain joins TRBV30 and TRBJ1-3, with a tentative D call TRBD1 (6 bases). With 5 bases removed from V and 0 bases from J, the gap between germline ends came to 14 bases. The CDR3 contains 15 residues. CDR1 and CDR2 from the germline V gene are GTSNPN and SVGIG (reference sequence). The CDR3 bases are TGTGCCTGGTCGTTTGTACAGGGCTCTGGAAACACCATATATTTT. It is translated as CAWSFVQGSGNTIYF.

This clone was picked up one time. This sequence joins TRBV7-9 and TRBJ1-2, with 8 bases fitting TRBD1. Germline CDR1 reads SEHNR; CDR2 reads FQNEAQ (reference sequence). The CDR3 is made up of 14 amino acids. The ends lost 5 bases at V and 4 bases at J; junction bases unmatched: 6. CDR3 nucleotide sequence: TGTGCCAGCAGCCGAGGGACAGGACGCTATGGCTACACCTTC. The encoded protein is CASSRGTGRYGYTF.

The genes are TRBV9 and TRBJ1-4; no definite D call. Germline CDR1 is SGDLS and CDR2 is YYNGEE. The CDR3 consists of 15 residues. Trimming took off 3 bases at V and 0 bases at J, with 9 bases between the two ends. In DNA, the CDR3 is TGTGCCAGCAGCGCGATGACAACAACTAATGAAAAACTGTTTTTT. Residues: CASSAMTTTNEKLFF.

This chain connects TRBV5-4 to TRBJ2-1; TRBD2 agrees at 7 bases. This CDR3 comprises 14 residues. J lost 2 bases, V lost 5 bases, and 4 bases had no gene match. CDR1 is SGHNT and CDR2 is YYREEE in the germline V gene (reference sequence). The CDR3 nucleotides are TGTGCCAGCAGTACCGGGGGGACCTACAATGAGCAGTTCTTC. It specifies CASSTGGTYNEQFF.

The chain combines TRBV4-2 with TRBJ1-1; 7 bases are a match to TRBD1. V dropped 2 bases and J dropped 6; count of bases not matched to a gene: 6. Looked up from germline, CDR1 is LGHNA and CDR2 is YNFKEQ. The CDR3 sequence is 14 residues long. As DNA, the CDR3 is TGTGCCAGCAGCCAAATGACAGGGAGCGCTGAAGCTTTCTTT. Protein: CASSQMTGSAEAFF.

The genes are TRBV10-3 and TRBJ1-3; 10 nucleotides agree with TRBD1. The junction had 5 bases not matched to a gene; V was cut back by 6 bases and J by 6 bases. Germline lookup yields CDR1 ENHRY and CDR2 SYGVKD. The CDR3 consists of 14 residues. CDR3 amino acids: CAIRDRGTENTIYF. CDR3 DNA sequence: TGTGCCATCAGGGACAGGGGGACGGAAAACACCATATATTTT.

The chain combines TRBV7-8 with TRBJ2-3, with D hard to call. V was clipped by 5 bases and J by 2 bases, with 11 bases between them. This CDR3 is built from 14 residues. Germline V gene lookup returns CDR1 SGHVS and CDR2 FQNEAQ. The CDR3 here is CASSREHSTDTQYF. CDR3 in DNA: TGTGCCAGCAGCCGAGAACATTCCACAGATACGCAGTATTTT.

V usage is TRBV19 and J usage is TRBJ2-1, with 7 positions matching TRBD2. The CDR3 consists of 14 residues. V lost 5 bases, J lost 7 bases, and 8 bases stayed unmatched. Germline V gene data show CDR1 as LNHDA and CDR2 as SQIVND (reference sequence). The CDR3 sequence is CASSLGGSINEQFF. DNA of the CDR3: TGTGCCAGTAGTTTGGGCGGGAGTATTAATGAGCAGTTCTTC.

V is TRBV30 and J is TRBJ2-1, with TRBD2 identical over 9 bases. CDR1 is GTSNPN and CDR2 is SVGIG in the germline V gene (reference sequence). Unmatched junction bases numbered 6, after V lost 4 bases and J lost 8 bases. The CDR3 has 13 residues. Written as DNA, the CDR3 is TGTGCCTGGACGGGTCTAGCGGGGTATGAGCAGTTCTTC. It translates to CAWTGLAGYEQFF.

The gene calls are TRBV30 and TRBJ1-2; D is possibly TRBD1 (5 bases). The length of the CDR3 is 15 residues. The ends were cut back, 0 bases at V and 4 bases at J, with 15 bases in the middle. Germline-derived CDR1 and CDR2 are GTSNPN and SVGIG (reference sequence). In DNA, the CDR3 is TGTGCCTGGAGTGTTCCGACAGTAAGGGCCTATGGCTACACCTTC. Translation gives CAWSVPTVRAYGYTF.

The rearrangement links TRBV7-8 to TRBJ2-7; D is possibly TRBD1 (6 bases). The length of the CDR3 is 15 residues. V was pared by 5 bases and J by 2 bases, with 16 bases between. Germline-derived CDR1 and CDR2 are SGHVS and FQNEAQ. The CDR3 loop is CASSQDRDTTYEQYF. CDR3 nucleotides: TGTGCCAGCAGCCAGGACAGAGACACAACCTACGAGCAGTACTTC.

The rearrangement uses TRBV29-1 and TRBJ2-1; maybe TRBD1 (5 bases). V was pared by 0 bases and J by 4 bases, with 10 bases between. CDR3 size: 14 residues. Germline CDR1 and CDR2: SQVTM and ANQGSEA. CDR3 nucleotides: TGCAGCGTTGAAGAGGAGACAGCATACAATGAGCAGTTCTTC. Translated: CSVEEETAYNEQFF.

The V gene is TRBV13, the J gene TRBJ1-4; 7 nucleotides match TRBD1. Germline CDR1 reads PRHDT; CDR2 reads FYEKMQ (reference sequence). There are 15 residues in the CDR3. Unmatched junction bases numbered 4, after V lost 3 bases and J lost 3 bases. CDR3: CASSLQGVANEKLFF. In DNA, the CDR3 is TGTGCCAGCAGCTTGCAGGGGGTCGCTAATGAAAAACTGTTTTTT.